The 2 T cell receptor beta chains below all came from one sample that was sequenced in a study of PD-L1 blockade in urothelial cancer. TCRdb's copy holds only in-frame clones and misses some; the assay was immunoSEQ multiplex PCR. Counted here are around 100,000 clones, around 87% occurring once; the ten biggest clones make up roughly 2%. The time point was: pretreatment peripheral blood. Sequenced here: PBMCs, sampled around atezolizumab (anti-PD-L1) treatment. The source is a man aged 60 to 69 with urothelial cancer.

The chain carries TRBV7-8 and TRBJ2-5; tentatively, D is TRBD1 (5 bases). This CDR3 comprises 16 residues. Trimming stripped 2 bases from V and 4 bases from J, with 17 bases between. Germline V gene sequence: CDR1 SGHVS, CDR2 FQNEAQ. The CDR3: CASSLPAGIGGETQYF. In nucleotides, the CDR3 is TGTGCCAGCAGCTTACCGGCAGGGATAGGTGGAGAGACCCAGTACTTC.

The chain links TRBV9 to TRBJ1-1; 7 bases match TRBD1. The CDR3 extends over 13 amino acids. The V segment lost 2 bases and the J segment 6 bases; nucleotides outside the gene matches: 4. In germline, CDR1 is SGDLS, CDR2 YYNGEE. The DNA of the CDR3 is TGTGCCAGCAGCGTTACAGGGGACTCTGAAGCTTTCTTT. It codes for CASSVTGDSEAFF.